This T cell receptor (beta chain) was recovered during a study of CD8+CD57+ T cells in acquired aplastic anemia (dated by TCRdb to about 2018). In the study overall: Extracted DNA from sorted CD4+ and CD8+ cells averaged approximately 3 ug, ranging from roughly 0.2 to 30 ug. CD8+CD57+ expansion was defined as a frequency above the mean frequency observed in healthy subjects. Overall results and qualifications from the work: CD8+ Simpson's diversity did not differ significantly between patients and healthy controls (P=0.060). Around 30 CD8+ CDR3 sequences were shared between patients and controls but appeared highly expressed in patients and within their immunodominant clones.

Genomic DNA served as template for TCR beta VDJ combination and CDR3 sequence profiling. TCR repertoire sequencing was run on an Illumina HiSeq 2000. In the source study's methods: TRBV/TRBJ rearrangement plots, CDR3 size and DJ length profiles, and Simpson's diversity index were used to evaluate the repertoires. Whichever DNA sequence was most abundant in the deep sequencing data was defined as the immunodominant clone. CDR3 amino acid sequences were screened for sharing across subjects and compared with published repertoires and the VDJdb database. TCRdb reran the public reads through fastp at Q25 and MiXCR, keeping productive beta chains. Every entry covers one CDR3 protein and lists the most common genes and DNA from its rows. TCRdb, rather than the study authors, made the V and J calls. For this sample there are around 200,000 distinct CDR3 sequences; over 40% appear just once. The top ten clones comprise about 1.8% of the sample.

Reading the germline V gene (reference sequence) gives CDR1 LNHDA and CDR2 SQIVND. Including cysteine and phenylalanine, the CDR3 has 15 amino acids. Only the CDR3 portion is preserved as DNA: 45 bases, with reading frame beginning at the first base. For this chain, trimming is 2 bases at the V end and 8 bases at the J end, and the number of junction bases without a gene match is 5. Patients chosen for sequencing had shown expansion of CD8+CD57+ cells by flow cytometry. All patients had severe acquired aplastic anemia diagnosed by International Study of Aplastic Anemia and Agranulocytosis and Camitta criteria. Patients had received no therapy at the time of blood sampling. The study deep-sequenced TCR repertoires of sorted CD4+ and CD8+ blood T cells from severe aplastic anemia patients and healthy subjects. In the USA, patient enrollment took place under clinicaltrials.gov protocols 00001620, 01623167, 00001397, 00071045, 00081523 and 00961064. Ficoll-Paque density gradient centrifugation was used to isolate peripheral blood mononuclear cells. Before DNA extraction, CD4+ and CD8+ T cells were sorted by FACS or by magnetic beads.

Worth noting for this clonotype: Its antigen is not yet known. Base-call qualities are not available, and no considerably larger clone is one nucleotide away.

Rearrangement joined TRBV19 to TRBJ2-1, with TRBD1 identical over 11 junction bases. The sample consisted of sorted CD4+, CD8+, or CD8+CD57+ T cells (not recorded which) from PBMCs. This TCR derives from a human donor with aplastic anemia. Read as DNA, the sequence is TGTGCCAGTAGTATACTTGGACAGGGGGCATATGAGCAGTTCTTC. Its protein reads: CASSILGQGAYEQFF.